The clone carrying this T cell receptor (beta chain) was recorded at least ten times. As yet, its antigen is unknown. The source of the sample is a study of identical twins. Study-level findings and limits: Twin pairs had excess sharing that was weaker in beta out-of-frame sequences. Because invariant MAIT and iNKT cells could be present, zero-insertion analyses could be partly confounded.

MiXCR was run by TCRdb on the 5' RACE reads, yielding one entry per CDR3 protein. Of 550,000 to 700,000 distinct CDR3 sequences listed, less than 25% were seen once; the top ten hold about 4.5%. Trimming removed 4 bases from V and 9 bases from J; junction bases left unmatched: 5. The CDR3 is 14 residues long. The data were also submitted as part of a second study, on T cells expressing NK-cell markers.

The source is a woman younger than 30 in good health. This chain connects TRBV12-3 or TRBV12-4 to TRBJ1-6; the match to TRBD1 covers 8 bases. The sequenced sample consisted of PBMCs. DNA of the CDR3: TGTGCCAGCAGTTCGACAGGGGTGGGTTCACCCCTCCACTTT. Translating it yields CASSSTGVGSPLHF.